The 9 T cell receptor beta chains below come from one sample, sequenced in a study of blood T cell repertoires in COVID-19. Here immunoSEQ multiplex PCR was the method, and the copy in TCRdb shows in-frame clones only, minus some. The data show under 400,000 clones, approximately 86% seen once. Sample: PBMCs or T cells enriched from blood (not recorded which). These receptors were collected from a woman aged 40-49 years with acute COVID-19.

This clone was detected once. V and J are TRBV29-1 and TRBJ2-1; 8 nucleotides line up with TRBD1. The V gene's germline CDR1 is SQVTM and CDR2 ANQGSEA. V shed 7 bases, J shed 1 base, and the junction held 3 bases outside the gene matches. This CDR3 contains 13 residues. Here the CDR3 reads CSAGQGSYNEQFF. The CDR3, as DNA: TGCAGCGCCGGACAGGGTTCCTACAATGAGCAGTTCTTC.

This rearrangement joins TRBV7-3 to TRBJ2-1, with 12 positions matching TRBD1. Trimming cost V 5 bases and J 5 bases; bases outside gene matches: 7. From germline, CDR1 is SGHTA and CDR2 FQGTGA. The CDR3 is made up of 16 amino acids. The CDR3 nucleotides read TGTGCCAGCAGCCGAACTGGGACAGGGGGCGACAATGAGCAGTTCTTC. This sequence encodes CASSRTGTGGDNEQFF.

The V call is TRBV12-3 or TRBV12-4, the J call TRBJ1-5; D gene ambiguous. CDR3 length: 13 amino acids. V shed 6 bases and J shed 6 bases, with 12 bases lying between them. In nucleotides, the CDR3 is TGTGCCAGCAGAGGTCGGGTCAGTCAGCCCCAGCATTTT. It specifies CASRGRVSQPQHF.

This sequence joins TRBV5-1 and TRBJ1-1; possible D gene TRBD1, 5 bases. The CDR3 is made up of 15 amino acids. Looked up from germline, CDR1 is SGHRS and CDR2 is YFSETQ. The V gene lost 0 bases and the J gene lost 1 base, with 10 bases spanning the gap. The CDR3 region is CASSLGAQGNTEAFF. In DNA form, the CDR3 reads TGCGCCAGCAGCTTGGGAGCTCAGGGGAACACTGAAGCTTTCTTT.

This clone was seen only once. The chain combines TRBV6-5 with TRBJ2-7, with TRBD1 matching over 9 bases. The CDR3 extends over 14 amino acids. Trimming at V came to 5 bases and at J to 3 bases, leaving 5 bases not matched to a gene. In germline, CDR1 is MNHEY, CDR2 SVGAGI. This CDR3 reads CASSRGQGRYEQYF. CDR3 coding DNA: TGTGCCAGCAGTAGAGGACAGGGGCGCTACGAGCAGTACTTC.

This chain joins TRBV4-3 and TRBJ2-3; 10 positions match TRBD2. CDR3 size: 14 residues. Trimming took 5 bases from V and 5 from J; bases not matched to a gene: 4. Per germline, CDR1 LGHNA and CDR2 YSLEER. CDR3 region: CASSARTSGDTQYF. The CDR3 coding sequence is TGCGCCAGCAGCGCCCGGACTAGCGGAGATACGCAGTATTTT.

The V and J genes are TRBV3-1 (or the pseudogene TRBV3-2) and TRBJ2-7; 8 nucleotides match TRBD2. The germline gives CDR1 LGHDT, CDR2 YNNKEL (reference sequence). Losses at the gene ends were 0 bases for V and 7 bases for J; bases not matched to a gene: 2. The CDR3 is 13 residues long. The CDR3: CASSQEVAGEQYF. The CDR3 nucleotides read TGTGCCAGCAGCCAAGAAGTAGCGGGAGAGCAGTACTTC.

The chain has TRBV4-3 and TRBJ1-1, with D tentatively TRBD1 (5 bases). Germline V CDR1 and CDR2: LGHNA, YSLEER. Trimming removed 2 bases from V and 4 bases from J, with 14 bases in between. This CDR3 has 15 amino acids. CDR3 DNA: TGCGCCAGCAGCCAACGCCCAGGGTTTGGCACTGAAGCTTTCTTT. Protein sequence: CASSQRPGFGTEAFF.

V usage is TRBV9 and J usage is TRBJ2-4, with TRBD2 matching 7 bases. Trimming took 0 bases from V and 7 from J; bases not matched to a gene: 13. Germline values: CDR1 SGDLS, CDR2 YYNGEE. CDR3 size: 17 residues. CDR3 DNA: TGTGCCAGCAGCGTAGCAACCTGGGAGGGCGGAAAGAACATTCAGTACTTC. Protein product: CASSVATWEGGKNIQYF.